A selection of T cell receptor beta chains follows, all from one sample in a study of cytomegalovirus exposure and HLA in healthy donors. The repertoire was sequenced with immunoSEQ multiplex PCR; TCRdb's copy has only in-frame clones and lacks some. The table has roughly 220,000 clones, 75% to 90% seen once; the top ten hold over 13%. What was sequenced was PBMCs. The receptors come from a woman aged 25 to 39 in good health and CMV-seropositive. Each CDR3 is given with its conserved first and last residue. A D gene is named only where the DNA matches it firmly. Not every row has a clone size; where given, it reads once, few, many or a size class.

DNA,CDR3,D,J,length,V,size
TGTGCCAGTAGTATTACCGGGCAGGGGATCGGAAACACCATATATTTT,CASSITGQGIGNTIYF,-,TRBJ1-3,16,TRBV19,few
TGCGCCAGCAGCAACTCTGACTACGAGCAGTACTTC,CASSNSDYEQYF,-,TRBJ2-7,12,TRBV5-1,-
TGTGCCAGCAAGGGGGCCAACGTCCTGACTTTC,CASKGANVLTF,-,TRBJ2-6,11,TRBV27,-
TGTGCCAGCAGCTTAGGTGGTGTGGGCACTGAAGCTTTCTTT,CASSLGGVGTEAFF,-,TRBJ1-1,14,TRBV11-2,-
TGTGCCAGCAGCGTAGACGGGAGGAACACCGGGGAGCTGTTTTTT,CASSVDGRNTGELFF,-,TRBJ2-2,15,TRBV9,-
TGTGCCAGCAGTTCCAGGATCGATGGCTACACCTTC,CASSSRIDGYTF,-,TRBJ1-2,12,TRBV27,-
TGTGCCAGCTCACCAAGCGACGGCACTCCGTATGGCTACACCTTC,CASSPSDGTPYGYTF,-,TRBJ1-2,15,TRBV18,-
TGCAGCGCTGGTTCGCGGTCCGGGACAGGGCATTTCTATGGCTACACCTTC,CSAGSRSGTGHFYGYTF,TRBD1,TRBJ1-2,17,TRBV29-1,-
TGTGCCAGCAGTTCCGGGTATGGCTACACCTTC,CASSSGYGYTF,-,TRBJ1-2,11,TRBV27,-
TGTGCCAGCAGCTCGACTAGCGGGAGGGCCGACGAGCAGTACTTC,CASSSTSGRADEQYF,TRBD2,TRBJ2-7,15,TRBV7-2,-
TGTGCCAGCAGCCAAGGGATTGGGACTGAAGCTTTCTTT,CASSQGIGTEAFF,-,TRBJ1-1,13,TRBV4-2,few
TGTGCCAGCAGCGAAAACCACGGTGCCTACGAGCAGTACTTC,CASSENHGAYEQYF,-,TRBJ2-7,14,TRBV7-9,-
TGCGCCAGCAGCCCTGGGACCGACAATGAGCAGTTCTTC,CASSPGTDNEQFF,-,TRBJ2-1,13,TRBV5-1,-
TGTGCCAGCAGTATGTATACGCAGTATTTT,CASSMYTQYF,-,TRBJ2-3,10,TRBV2,-
TGTGCCAGCTCACCACCGGGGACGGGCTACACCTTC,CASSPPGTGYTF,-,TRBJ1-2,12,TRBV18,-
TGTGCCAGCAGCTTAAGCCCACTGGACGTAGCTTTCTTT,CASSLSPLDVAFF,-,TRBJ1-1,13,TRBV7-6,-
TGTGCCATCAGTACGGGGCCCCCGGGGGAGGAGCAGTACTTC,CAISTGPPGEEQYF,-,TRBJ2-7,14,TRBV10-3,-
TGTGCCAGCTCACCACGGGGGCCGGGACTAGCGGAGCGGAATGAGCAGTTCTTC,CASSPRGPGLAERNEQFF,TRBD2,TRBJ2-1,18,TRBV18,-
TGTGCCACCAGCAGAGGCCGAGACAGGGGGCGAGATGAAAAACTGTTTTTT,CATSRGRDRGRDEKLFF,TRBD1,TRBJ1-4,17,TRBV15,-
TGTGCCAGCAGCGTAGATCAGGGGTTCCCCTACAATGAGCAGTTCTTC,CASSVDQGFPYNEQFF,-,TRBJ2-1,16,TRBV9,-
TGTGCCAGCAGCTTATATATCGTAGCTAGCGGGAGTTACTACGAGCAGTACTTC,CASSLYIVASGSYYEQYF,TRBD2,TRBJ2-7,18,TRBV7-8,-
TGTGCCAGCAGTCCTGAACTTAGCTCTGGAAACACCATATATTTT,CASSPELSSGNTIYF,-,TRBJ1-3,15,TRBV6-1,-
TGTGCCAGCAGACAGGGTCTTGAAAAACTGTTTTTT,CASRQGLEKLFF,-,TRBJ1-4,12,TRBV2,-
TGTGCCAGCAGCTTCGGGTTCAGGAGCACAGATACGCAGTATTTT,CASSFGFRSTDTQYF,-,TRBJ2-3,15,TRBV5-6,-
TGCAGCGTCGCAGACCATGAGCAGTTCTTC,CSVADHEQFF,-,TRBJ2-1,10,TRBV29-1,-
TGTGCCAGCAGCGTCAGAGGCTTCTACAATGAGCAGTTCTTC,CASSVRGFYNEQFF,-,TRBJ2-1,14,TRBV5-6,-
TGCGCCAGCAGCTTAGGACAGAACTATGGCTACACCTTC,CASSLGQNYGYTF,-,TRBJ1-2,13,TRBV5-1,few
TGTGCCAGCAGTGAACCAAGGGGCTTCGAAGCTTTCTTT,CASSEPRGFEAFF,-,TRBJ1-1,13,TRBV25-1,-
TGTGCCAGCAGCGCCGGGATCGGGGCTGCAGATACGCAGTATTTT,CASSAGIGAADTQYF,-,TRBJ2-3,15,TRBV27,once
TGTGCCAGCAACTATGGGCAGGGCACTGAAGCTTTCTTT,CASNYGQGTEAFF,-,TRBJ1-1,13,TRBV27,-
TGCGCCAGCAGCCAAGCCTGGAGCTCCTACAATGAGCAGTTCTTC,CASSQAWSSYNEQFF,-,TRBJ2-1,15,TRBV4-1,once
TGTGCCAGCAGCGCTGCCACGAGAACTGAAGCTTTCTTT,CASSAATRTEAFF,-,TRBJ1-1,13,TRBV9,few
TGTGCCGGTAGCTTCCTATGGTTCGGAAACACCATATATTTT,CAGSFLWFGNTIYF,-,TRBJ1-3,14,TRBV30,-
TGTGCCAGTAGTATCGAGGGAGGCCCTTCGTACGAGCAGTACTTC,CASSIEGGPSYEQYF,-,TRBJ2-7,15,TRBV19,-
TGTGCCAGCAGTCCCCTGGACAGCTCCTACGAGCAGTACTTC,CASSPLDSSYEQYF,-,TRBJ2-7,14,TRBV27,-
TGTGCCAGCAGCTTAGAGACCTCAAACTATGGCTACACCTTC,CASSLETSNYGYTF,-,TRBJ1-2,14,TRBV11-2,-
TGTGCCAGCAGTGTAGCGTGGGGACAGGGGCTCGAGCAGTTCTTC,CASSVAWGQGLEQFF,TRBD1,TRBJ2-1,15,TRBV6-1,-
TGTGCCAGCTCGGCGGGAATACAGATTCAGAACACTGAAGCTTTCTTT,CASSAGIQIQNTEAFF,-,TRBJ1-1,16,TRBV18,-
TGTGCCTGGAGTGTACCCCCTAATGAAAAACTGTTTTTT,CAWSVPPNEKLFF,-,TRBJ1-4,13,TRBV30,once
TGCAGCGGGCTGGACAGGGACTATGGCTACACCTTC,CSGLDRDYGYTF,TRBD1,TRBJ1-2,12,TRBV29-1,-
TGTGCCAGCAGAGTAGAGGGGGACAGGCGGAACGAGCAGTACTTC,CASRVEGDRRNEQYF,TRBD1,TRBJ2-7,15,TRBV11-3,-
TGTGCCAGCAGCTTGGAACAGCTGCTAGACGGCTACACCTTC,CASSLEQLLDGYTF,-,TRBJ1-2,14,TRBV5-6,-
TGTGCCAGCAGGGACAGGGAGAGTGAAAAACTGTTTTTT,CASRDRESEKLFF,TRBD1,TRBJ1-4,13,TRBV27,-
TGTGCCAGCAGTTCCACGGGCACTGAAGCTTTCTTT,CASSSTGTEAFF,-,TRBJ1-1,12,TRBV6-5,-
TGTGCCAGCAGCTTAATGCAGGGGCGCTCTGGCTACACCTTC,CASSLMQGRSGYTF,-,TRBJ1-2,14,TRBV7-2,-
TGTGCCAGCAGCGTATCCGGAGGGTACGAGCAGTACTTC,CASSVSGGYEQYF,-,TRBJ2-7,13,TRBV9,-
TGCGCCAGCAGCCCCGGACTCGAGGATGAGCAGTTCTTC,CASSPGLEDEQFF,-,TRBJ2-1,13,TRBV5-1,-